The 3 T cell receptor beta chains below all came from one sample that was sequenced in a study of blood T cell repertoires in COVID-19. Assay: immunoSEQ multiplex PCR; the TCRdb copy retains only in-frame clones and omits some. Of 45,000 to 65,000 clones detected, over 90% appear once; the ten largest clones hold around 3.9%. Material for sequencing was peripheral blood. Every receptor here comes from a man aged 50-60 years with acute or convalescent COVID-19.

The rearrangement joins TRBV6-6 to TRBJ1-5, with D perhaps matching TRBD1 (5 bases). Germline V gene data show CDR1 as MNHNY and CDR2 as SVGAGI (reference sequence). Trimming took 5 bases from V and 1 from J, leaving 18 bases between them. The CDR3 runs to 17 residues. The CDR3 reads CASSPLGAVESNQPQHF. The CDR3 nucleotides read TGTGCCAGCAGTCCATTAGGGGCGGTGGAGAGCAATCAGCCCCAGCATTTT.

This chain joins TRBV5-1 and TRBJ2-7, with 9 bases identical to TRBD1. V shed 4 bases and J 2 bases; nucleotides not matched to a gene: 7. Germline V lookup: CDR1 SGHRS, CDR2 YFSETQ. The CDR3 runs 15 residues. The CDR3 sequence is CASSQGTGKTYEQYF. The CDR3 nucleotides are TGCGCCAGCAGCCAAGGGACAGGGAAAACCTACGAGCAGTACTTC.

The chain couples TRBV6-5 to TRBJ2-5, with D perhaps matching TRBD1 (7 bases). Trimming took 5 bases from V and 5 from J, leaving 15 bases between them. The CDR3 is 14 amino acids. Germline assignment: CDR1 MNHEY and CDR2 SVGAGI. The CDR3 nucleotides are TGTGCCAGCAGTCCACTAGCAGGGGGGGAGACCCAGTACTTC. As protein: CASSPLAGGETQYF.